These T cell receptor beta chains were read from a single sample in a study of T-cell memory formation after mild COVID-19. TCRdb reanalysed the 5' RACE reads using MiXCR and keeps one entry per CDR3 protein. Counted here are about 110,000 distinct CDR3 sequences, 15% to 20% occurring once; the ten biggest clones make up roughly 6%. Sequencing was performed on PBMCs or a T cell subset sorted from them (not recorded which). All receptors derive from a young man who had mild COVID-19 (a few samples of this study predate the infection). Cell type and time point are not known. CDR3s include the opening cysteine and the closing phenylalanine or tryptophan. The D gene is left open where the match is weak. Not all rows give a size; the values are once, few, many and, for expanded clones, a class.

J gene	V gene	D gene	clone size	CDR3 protein	CDR3 DNA
TRBJ2-5	TRBV4-1	-	many	CASSATVIQETQYF	TGCGCCAGCAGCGCGACAGTGATCCAAGAGACCCAGTACTTC
TRBJ2-1	TRBV5-1	-	many	CASSQIPGTAYNEQFF	TGCGCCAGCAGCCAGATCCCCGGGACTGCTTACAATGAGCAGTTCTTC
TRBJ1-2	TRBV11-2	-	few	CASSPDRQGGYTF	TGTGCCAGCAGCCCCGACAGGCAGGGTGGCTACACCTTC
TRBJ2-3	TRBV12-3/TRBV12-4	TRBD1	many	CASSPDQAQGIQYF	TGTGCCAGCAGCCCAGACCAAGCACAGGGGATACAGTATTTT
TRBJ2-1	TRBV7-8	-	-	CASSLVPVRSNEQFF	TGTGCCAGCAGCTTAGTCCCAGTCAGGTCCAATGAGCAGTTCTTC
TRBJ2-2	TRBV4-3	TRBD2	few	CASSQGLLAGGATGDTGELFF	TGCGCCAGCAGCCAAGGTCTCCTAGCGGGGGGGGCAACCGGGGACACCGGGGAGCTGTTTTTT
TRBJ2-5	TRBV6-6	-	-	CASSYSGDGQETQYF	TGTGCCAGCAGTTACTCAGGGGATGGTCAAGAGACCCAGTACTTC
TRBJ2-2	TRBV5-6	TRBD1	few	CASSGDRNTGELFF	TGTGCCAGCAGTGGGGACAGGAACACCGGGGAGCTGTTTTTT
TRBJ1-5	TRBV7-2	TRBD1	-	CASSSSGQGWEPQHF	TGTGCCAGCAGCTCAAGTGGACAGGGGTGGGAGCCCCAGCATTTT
TRBJ1-1	TRBV20-1	TRBD1	few	CSAREPTGATNTEAFF	TGCAGTGCTAGAGAGCCGACAGGGGCGACGAACACTGAAGCTTTCTTT
TRBJ1-2	TRBV7-2	-	-	CASSLAPRGNYGYTF	TGTGCCAGCAGCTTAGCCCCCCGGGGAAACTATGGCTACACCTTC
TRBJ2-2	TRBV20-1	TRBD2	many	CSARRERGYTGELFF	TGCAGTGCCAGGCGAGAGCGGGGTTACACCGGGGAGCTGTTTTTT
TRBJ1-3	TRBV10-2	-	-	CASSVTEGNTIYF	TGCGCCAGCAGTGTGACGGAGGGAAACACCATATATTTT
TRBJ2-3	TRBV7-3	-	few	CASSGAGATDTQYF	TGTGCCAGCTCGGGGGCAGGTGCCACAGATACGCAGTATTTT
TRBJ1-5	TRBV12-3/TRBV12-4	-	few	CASSSGTVREPQHF	TGTGCCAGCAGTTCCGGGACGGTTCGTGAGCCCCAGCATTTT
TRBJ2-2	TRBV2	-	-	CASSEGGPGELFF	TGTGCCAGCAGTGAAGGGGGCCCCGGGGAGCTGTTTTTT
TRBJ2-3	TRBV20-1	-	few	CSARGVGGEGLDTQYF	TGCAGTGCTAGAGGGGTCGGGGGAGAAGGTTTAGATACGCAGTATTTT
TRBJ1-2	TRBV5-1	-	few	CASSLDSGAYGYTF	TGCGCCAGCAGCTTGGATTCAGGGGCCTATGGCTACACCTTC
TRBJ2-7	TRBV5-1	TRBD2	-	CASSLGRIAGASYEQYF	TGCGCCAGCAGCTTGGGAAGGATAGCGGGGGCCTCCTACGAGCAGTACTTC
TRBJ2-3	TRBV6-2/TRBV6-3	-	-	CAGGPPGSRPTQYF	TGTGCCGGGGGCCCTCCAGGGTCCCGGCCTACGCAGTATTTT
TRBJ2-1	TRBV5-5	TRBD2	-	CASSSSGYGSYNEQFF	TGTGCCAGCAGCTCTAGCGGTTATGGCTCCTACAATGAGCAGTTCTTC
TRBJ1-1	TRBV6-5	TRBD1	few	CASKRDRVKYTEAFF	TGTGCCAGCAAACGGGACAGAGTAAAATACACTGAAGCTTTCTTT
TRBJ1-5	TRBV20-1	-	-	CSARGQNNQPQHF	TGCAGTGCCCGGGGGCAGAACAATCAGCCCCAGCATTTT
TRBJ1-5	TRBV7-2	TRBD1	-	CASSLVPGTGSGQPQHF	TGTGCCAGCAGCTTAGTTCCAGGGACAGGTAGCGGTCAGCCCCAGCATTTT
TRBJ2-5	TRBV7-7	-	few	CASSSGTFTETQYF	TGTGCCAGCAGCTCAGGGACCTTCACGGAGACCCAGTACTTC
TRBJ2-6	TRBV9	TRBD2	few	CASSPEGGGSSGANVLTF	TGTGCCAGCAGCCCAGAAGGCGGGGGGTCGTCTGGGGCCAACGTCCTGACTTTC
TRBJ2-3	TRBV9	TRBD1	-	CASSVTQGDTDTQYF	TGTGCCAGCAGCGTAACTCAGGGGGACACAGATACGCAGTATTTT
TRBJ2-5	TRBV7-3	-	few	CASSLRAPGRDSRETQYF	TGTGCCAGCAGCTTAAGAGCCCCGGGCCGCGATTCGAGGGAGACCCAGTACTTC
TRBJ2-7	TRBV20-1	-	few	CSAPHVGAVAGEQYF	TGCAGTGCTCCCCATGTTGGGGCGGTGGCAGGCGAGCAGTACTTC
TRBJ2-7	TRBV5-6	-	-	CASSTFRGTHSSEQYF	TGTGCCAGCAGCACCTTCCGCGGGACACACTCATCCGAGCAGTACTTC
TRBJ2-1	TRBV7-2	-	-	CASSWGWTYNEQFF	TGTGCCAGCAGTTGGGGATGGACTTACAATGAGCAGTTCTTC
TRBJ2-3	TRBV6-5	-	-	CASKLLGTDTQYF	TGTGCCAGCAAGCTACTAGGCACAGATACGCAGTATTTT
TRBJ1-4	TRBV9	-	-	CASSVGGGATNEKLFF	TGTGCCAGCAGCGTAGGAGGGGGTGCAACTAATGAAAAACTGTTTTTT
TRBJ2-4	TRBV20-1	-	few	CSALRGNIQYF	TGCAGTGCCCTCCGTGGAAACATTCAGTACTTC
TRBJ2-5	TRBV7-2	-	-	CASSFGFGQLVFQYF	TGTGCCAGCAGCTTTGGGTTCGGACAGTTGGTTTTCCAGTACTTC
TRBJ2-7	TRBV7-9	-	-	CASSLGSALYEQYF	TGTGCCAGCAGCTTAGGGTCAGCGCTCTACGAGCAGTACTTC
TRBJ1-2	TRBV5-1	TRBD1	-	CASRAIPGQGNGYTF	TGCGCCAGCAGGGCCATACCGGGACAGGGAAATGGCTACACCTTC
TRBJ1-1	TRBV3-1	-	-	CASSQARNTEAFF	TGTGCCAGCAGCCAAGCCAGGAACACTGAAGCTTTCTTT
TRBJ2-7	TRBV6-5	-	-	CASSPGARVGYEQYF	TGTGCCAGCAGTCCGGGGGCTAGAGTCGGCTACGAGCAGTACTTC
TRBJ1-6	TRBV7-2	-	few	CASSFGPVQGFDSPLHF	TGTGCCAGCAGCTTCGGCCCGGTACAGGGATTTGACTCACCCCTCCACTTT
TRBJ2-1	TRBV29-1	-	few	CSVGAGREQFF	TGCAGCGTTGGGGCGGGGCGCGAGCAGTTCTTC
TRBJ1-2	TRBV7-2	-	-	CASSLGRWGDPYGYTF	TGTGCCAGCAGCTTAGGCAGATGGGGGGACCCCTATGGCTACACCTTC
TRBJ2-1	TRBV5-1	TRBD1	many	CASSSQGTGGEQFF	TGCGCCAGCAGCTCCCAAGGGACAGGGGGTGAGCAGTTCTTC
TRBJ2-7	TRBV10-3	-	-	CAISDPGKHEQYF	TGTGCCATCAGTGACCCAGGGAAGCACGAGCAGTACTTC
TRBJ2-3	TRBV9	-	once	CASSVDWSTDTQYF	TGTGCCAGCAGCGTAGATTGGAGCACAGATACGCAGTATTTT
TRBJ1-5	TRBV5-1	-	few	CASSLSGDNQPQHF	TGCGCCAGCAGCCTATCAGGGGACAATCAGCCCCAGCATTTT
TRBJ2-4	TRBV7-3	-	few	CASSASHGPNIQYF	TGTGCCAGCAGCGCGTCCCACGGCCCTAACATTCAGTACTTC
TRBJ2-5	TRBV7-2	TRBD2	few	CASRAGLVKSSQYF	TGTGCCAGCAGAGCGGGACTAGTGAAGTCGTCCCAGTACTTC
TRBJ2-1	TRBV12-3/TRBV12-4	-	few	CASRPGTFTGEQFF	TGTGCCAGCAGACCCGGGACATTTACGGGTGAGCAGTTCTTC